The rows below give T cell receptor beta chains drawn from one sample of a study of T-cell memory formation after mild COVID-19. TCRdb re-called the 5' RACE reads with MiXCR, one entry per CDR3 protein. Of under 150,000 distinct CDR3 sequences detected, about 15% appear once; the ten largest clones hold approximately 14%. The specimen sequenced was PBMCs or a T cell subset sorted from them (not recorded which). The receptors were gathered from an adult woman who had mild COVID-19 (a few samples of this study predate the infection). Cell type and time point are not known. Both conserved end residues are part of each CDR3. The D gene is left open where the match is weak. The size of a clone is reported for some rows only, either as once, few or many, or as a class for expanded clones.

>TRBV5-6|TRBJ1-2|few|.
CASSLGQSVYGYTF
TGTGCCAGCAGCTTGGGACAGAGCGTCTATGGCTACACCTTC
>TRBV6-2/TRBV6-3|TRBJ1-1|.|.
CATAAGGTEAFF
TGTGCCACAGCGGCCGGAGGCACTGAAGCTTTCTTT
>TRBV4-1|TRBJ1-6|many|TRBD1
CASSPTTQGQGRGPLHF
TGCGCCAGCAGCCCCACCACCCAGGGACAGGGGAGGGGACCCCTCCACTTT
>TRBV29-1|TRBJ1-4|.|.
CSVEYPGTNEKLFF
TGCAGCGTTGAATATCCAGGGACTAATGAAAAACTGTTTTTT
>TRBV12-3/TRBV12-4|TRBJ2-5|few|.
CASSVQPTRIGETQYF
TGTGCCAGCAGCGTGCAGCCTACTAGGATCGGAGAGACCCAGTACTTC
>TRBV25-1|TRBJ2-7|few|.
CASSEGDEQYF
TGTGCCAGCAGTGAGGGGGACGAGCAGTACTTC
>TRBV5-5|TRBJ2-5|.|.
CASSLRFDFSYQETQYF
TGTGCCAGCAGTCTTCGGTTCGATTTCAGTTATCAAGAGACCCAGTACTTC
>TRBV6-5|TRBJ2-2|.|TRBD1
CASSYSNRGTGELFF
TGTGCCAGCAGTTATAGCAACAGGGGAACCGGGGAGCTGTTTTTT
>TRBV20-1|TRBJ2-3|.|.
CSARGSADTQYF
TGCAGTGCTAGAGGATCCGCAGATACGCAGTATTTT
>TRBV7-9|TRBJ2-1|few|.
CASSPEMSSYNEQFF
TGTGCCAGCAGCCCAGAGATGAGCTCCTACAATGAGCAGTTCTTC
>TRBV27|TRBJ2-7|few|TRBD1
CASSLTGTGVLYEQYF
TGTGCCAGCAGTCTCACCGGGACAGGGGTTTTGTACGAGCAGTACTTC
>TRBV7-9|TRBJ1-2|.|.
CASSSKRVYGYTF
TGTGCCAGCAGCTCGAAAAGGGTCTATGGCTACACCTTC
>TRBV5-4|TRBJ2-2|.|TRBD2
CASSPRTSIDTGELFF
TGTGCCAGCAGCCCGCGGACTAGCATCGACACCGGGGAGCTGTTTTTT
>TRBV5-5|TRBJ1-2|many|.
CASSLAGSNYGYTF
TGTGCCAGCAGCTTGGCGGGTTCTAACTATGGCTACACCTTC
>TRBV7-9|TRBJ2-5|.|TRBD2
CASSLAGVAGDQETQYF
TGTGCCAGCAGCTTAGCCGGTGTAGCGGGAGACCAGGAGACCCAGTACTTC
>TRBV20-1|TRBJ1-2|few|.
CSASNPYGYTF
TGCAGTGCTAGCAATCCCTATGGCTACACCTTC
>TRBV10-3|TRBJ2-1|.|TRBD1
CAISSSGTGGSYNEQFF
TGTGCCATCAGTTCCTCCGGGACAGGGGGCTCCTACAATGAGCAGTTCTTC
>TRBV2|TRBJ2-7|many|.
CASSSEGREQYF
TGTGCCAGCAGCTCGGAAGGGCGGGAGCAGTACTTC
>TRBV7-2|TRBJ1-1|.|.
CASSPPRNTEAFF
TGTGCCAGCAGCCCCCCAAGGAACACTGAAGCTTTCTTT
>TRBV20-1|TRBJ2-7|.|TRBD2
CSARTSGSRNEQYF
TGCAGTGCTCGGACTAGCGGGAGTAGGAACGAGCAGTACTTC
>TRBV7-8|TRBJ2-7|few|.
CASSRRPDSSYEQYF
TGTGCCAGCAGCCGTCGGCCGGACAGCTCCTACGAGCAGTACTTC
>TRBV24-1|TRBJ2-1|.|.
CATSGLDKAQFF
TGTGCCACCAGTGGCCTGGACAAGGCGCAGTTCTTC
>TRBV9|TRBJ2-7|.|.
CASSVDNGNYEQYF
TGTGCCAGCAGCGTAGATAACGGGAACTACGAGCAGTACTTC
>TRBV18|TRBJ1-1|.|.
CASSPPSLDEAFF
TGTGCCAGCTCACCACCGTCGCTGGACGAAGCTTTCTTT
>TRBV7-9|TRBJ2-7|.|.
CASSLKGDDSRRYEQYF
TGTGCCAGCAGCTTAAAGGGAGACGACAGCCGGCGCTACGAGCAGTACTTC
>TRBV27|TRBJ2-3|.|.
CASSLSLSTDTQYF
TGTGCCAGCAGTTTATCGCTAAGCACAGATACGCAGTATTTT
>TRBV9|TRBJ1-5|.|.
CASTRPQHF
TGTGCCAGCACGCGGCCCCAGCATTTT
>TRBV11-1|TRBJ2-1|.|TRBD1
CASSATGTGSYNEQFF
TGTGCCAGCAGCGCCACGGGGACAGGGTCCTACAATGAGCAGTTCTTC
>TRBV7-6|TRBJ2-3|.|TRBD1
CASSPTDRVVDTQYF
TGTGCCAGCAGCCCTACGGACAGGGTGGTAGATACGCAGTATTTT
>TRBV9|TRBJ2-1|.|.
CASSEGTGNEQFF
TGTGCCAGCAGCGAGGGGACGGGGAATGAGCAGTTCTTC
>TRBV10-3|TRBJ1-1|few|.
CAIRDSMNTEAFF
TGTGCCATCAGGGACAGCATGAACACTGAAGCTTTCTTT
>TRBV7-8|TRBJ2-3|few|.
CASSLPSGRDPTDTQYF
TGTGCCAGCAGCCTCCCTTCTGGGCGGGATCCCACAGATACGCAGTATTTT
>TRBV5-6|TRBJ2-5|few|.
CASSPGERETQYF
TGTGCCAGCAGCCCAGGGGAGAGAGAGACCCAGTACTTC
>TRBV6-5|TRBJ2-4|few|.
CASGLGGLAKNIQYF
TGTGCCAGCGGACTAGGGGGACTAGCCAAAAACATTCAGTACTTC
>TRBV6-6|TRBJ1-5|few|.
CASSFPGEANQPQHF
TGTGCCAGCAGTTTCCCGGGGGAGGCCAATCAGCCCCAGCATTTT
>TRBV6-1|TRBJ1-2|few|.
CASSGGRYYGYTF
TGTGCCAGCAGTGGTGGGAGATACTATGGCTACACCTTC
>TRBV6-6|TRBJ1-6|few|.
CASTDQTNSPLHF
TGTGCCTCCACTGATCAGACTAATTCACCCCTCCACTTT
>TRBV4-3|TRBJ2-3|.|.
CASSQEWISTDTQYF
TGCGCCAGCAGCCAAGAATGGATTAGCACAGATACGCAGTATTTT
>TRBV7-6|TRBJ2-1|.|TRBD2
CASSRGGFDNEQFF
TGTGCCAGCAGCCGCGGGGGATTCGACAATGAGCAGTTCTTC
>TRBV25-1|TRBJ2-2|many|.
CASSNLTGKREDGELFF
TGTGCCAGCAGTAATTTAACAGGGAAAAGGGAAGACGGGGAGCTGTTTTTT
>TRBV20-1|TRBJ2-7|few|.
CSARGGQGWSSYEQYF
TGCAGTGCTAGAGGGGGGCAGGGCTGGAGCTCCTACGAGCAGTACTTC
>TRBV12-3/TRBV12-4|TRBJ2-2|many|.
CASSWGVTPSVGELFF
TGTGCCAGCAGTTGGGGGGTGACCCCCTCCGTCGGGGAGCTGTTTTTT
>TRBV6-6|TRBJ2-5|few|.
CASRPGTVRETQYF
TGTGCCAGCAGACCTGGGACGGTGCGAGAGACCCAGTACTTC
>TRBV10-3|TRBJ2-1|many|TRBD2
CAISDTSGRGEQFF
TGTGCCATCAGTGACACTAGCGGGAGAGGTGAGCAGTTCTTC
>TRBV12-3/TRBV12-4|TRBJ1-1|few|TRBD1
CASSLEGTGNTEAFF
TGTGCCAGCAGTTTAGAAGGGACAGGGAACACTGAAGCTTTCTTT
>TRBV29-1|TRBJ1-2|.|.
CSVKQASNYGYTF
TGCAGCGTTAAACAGGCTTCTAACTATGGCTACACCTTC
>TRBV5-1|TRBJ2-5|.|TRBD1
CASSYGTGAEETQYF
TGCGCCAGCAGCTACGGGACAGGGGCGGAAGAGACCCAGTACTTC
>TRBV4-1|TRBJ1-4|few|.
CASRLVGARVNEKLFF
TGCGCCAGCAGGCTCGTAGGGGCGCGGGTCAATGAAAAACTGTTTTTT
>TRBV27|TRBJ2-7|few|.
CASSFGTTYEQYF
TGTGCCAGCAGTTTCGGGACCACCTACGAGCAGTACTTC
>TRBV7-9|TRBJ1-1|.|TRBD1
CASPEGDQGTENTEAFF
TGTGCCAGCCCCGAAGGCGATCAGGGGACAGAGAACACTGAAGCTTTCTTT
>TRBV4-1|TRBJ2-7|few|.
CASSPEATYEQYF
TGCGCCAGCAGCCCTGAGGCTACCTACGAGCAGTACTTC
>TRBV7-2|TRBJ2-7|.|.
CASSLGGASSYEQYF
TGTGCCAGCAGCTTAGGGGGGGCGTCCTCCTACGAGCAGTACTTC
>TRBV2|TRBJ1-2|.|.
CASSEFVVGSGYTF
TGTGCCAGCAGTGAATTTGTCGTAGGGTCTGGCTACACCTTC
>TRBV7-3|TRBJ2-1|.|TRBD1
CASSARGQGPSGNEQFF
TGTGCCAGCAGCGCCCGGGGACAGGGGCCATCGGGAAATGAGCAGTTCTTC
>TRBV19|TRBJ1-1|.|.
CASSSTGTRGTEAFF
TGTGCCAGTAGTTCGACCGGGACAAGGGGCACTGAAGCTTTCTTT
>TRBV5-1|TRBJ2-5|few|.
CASSARGETQYF
TGCGCCAGCAGTGCTAGAGGGGAGACCCAGTACTTC
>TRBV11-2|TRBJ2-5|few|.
CASSHRDAGETQYF
TGTGCCAGCAGCCACCGGGACGCAGGGGAGACCCAGTACTTC
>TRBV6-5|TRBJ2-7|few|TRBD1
CASSYSVGTGNYEQYF
TGTGCCAGCAGTTACTCGGTTGGGACAGGGAACTACGAGCAGTACTTC
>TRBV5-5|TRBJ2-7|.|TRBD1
CASSLFAGGDEQYF
TGTGCCAGCAGCTTGTTCGCAGGGGGCGACGAGCAGTACTTC
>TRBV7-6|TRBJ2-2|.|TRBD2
CASSSRLAGLLQSGELFF
TGTGCCAGCAGCTCAAGACTAGCGGGATTATTACAGAGCGGGGAGCTGTTTTTT